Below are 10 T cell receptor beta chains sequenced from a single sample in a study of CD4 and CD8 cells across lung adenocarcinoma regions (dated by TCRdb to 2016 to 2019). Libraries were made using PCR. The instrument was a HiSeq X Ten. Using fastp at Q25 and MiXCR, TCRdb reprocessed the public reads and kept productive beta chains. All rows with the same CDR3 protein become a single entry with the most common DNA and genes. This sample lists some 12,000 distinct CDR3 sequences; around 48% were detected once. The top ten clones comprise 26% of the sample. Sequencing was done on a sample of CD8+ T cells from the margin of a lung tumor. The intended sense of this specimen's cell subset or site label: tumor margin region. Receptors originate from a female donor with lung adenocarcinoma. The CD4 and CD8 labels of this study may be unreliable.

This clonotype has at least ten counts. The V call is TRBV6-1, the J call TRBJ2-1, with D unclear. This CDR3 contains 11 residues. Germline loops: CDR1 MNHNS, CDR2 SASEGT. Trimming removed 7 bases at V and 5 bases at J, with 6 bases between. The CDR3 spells CASTADNEQFF. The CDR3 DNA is TGTGCCAGCACCGCAGACAATGAGCAGTTCTTC.

The CDR3 protein is CASRDLAGSTDIQYF. The CDR3 nucleotides read TGCGCCAGCAGAGATCTAGCGGGGAGCACAGACATTCAGTACTTC. The rearrangement uses TRBV10-2 and TRBJ2-4; 9 bases match TRBD2. Losses at the gene ends were 6 bases for V and 8 bases for J; bases not matched to a gene: 11. This CDR3 has 15 amino acids. Germline loops: CDR1 WSHSY, CDR2 SAAADI.

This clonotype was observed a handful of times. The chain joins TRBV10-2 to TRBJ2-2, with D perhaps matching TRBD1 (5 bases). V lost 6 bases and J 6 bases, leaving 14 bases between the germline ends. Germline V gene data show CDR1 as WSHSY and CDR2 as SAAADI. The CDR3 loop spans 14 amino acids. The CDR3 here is CASSGDSLPGELFF. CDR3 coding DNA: TGCGCCAGCAGCGGAGACAGTCTTCCCGGGGAGCTGTTTTTT.

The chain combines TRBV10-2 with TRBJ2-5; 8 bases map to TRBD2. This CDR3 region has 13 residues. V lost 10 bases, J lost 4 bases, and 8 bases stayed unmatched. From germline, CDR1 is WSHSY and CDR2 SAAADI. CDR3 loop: CATGSGRGETQYF. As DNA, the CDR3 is TGCGCCACGGGCAGCGGGAGAGGAGAGACCCAGTACTTC.

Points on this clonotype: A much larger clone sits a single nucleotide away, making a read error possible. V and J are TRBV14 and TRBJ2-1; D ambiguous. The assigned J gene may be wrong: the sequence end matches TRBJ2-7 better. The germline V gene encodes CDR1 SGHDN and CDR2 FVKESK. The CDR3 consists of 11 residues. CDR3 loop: CASSQVYEQYF. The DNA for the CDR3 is TGTGCCAGCAGCCAAGTATATGAGCAGTACTTC.

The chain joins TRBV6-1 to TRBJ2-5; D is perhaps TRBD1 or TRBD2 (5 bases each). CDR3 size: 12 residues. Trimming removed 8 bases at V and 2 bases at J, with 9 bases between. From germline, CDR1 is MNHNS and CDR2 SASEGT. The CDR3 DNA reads TGTGCCAGCTGGGACCCACAAGAGACCCAGTACTTC. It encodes CASWDPQETQYF.

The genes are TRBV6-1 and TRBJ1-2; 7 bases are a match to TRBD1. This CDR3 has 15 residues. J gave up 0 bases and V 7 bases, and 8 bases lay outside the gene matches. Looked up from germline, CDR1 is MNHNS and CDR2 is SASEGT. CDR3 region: CASNTGTATNYGYTF. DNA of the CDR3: TGTGCCAGCAACACCGGGACAGCCACTAACTATGGCTACACCTTC.

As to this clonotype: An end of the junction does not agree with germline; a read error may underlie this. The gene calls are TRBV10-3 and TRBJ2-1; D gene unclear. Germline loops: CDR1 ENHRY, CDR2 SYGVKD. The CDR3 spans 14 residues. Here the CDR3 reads CAISPATSINAQYF. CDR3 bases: TGTGCCATCAGTCCCGCGACGAGCATCAATGCGCAGTATTTC.

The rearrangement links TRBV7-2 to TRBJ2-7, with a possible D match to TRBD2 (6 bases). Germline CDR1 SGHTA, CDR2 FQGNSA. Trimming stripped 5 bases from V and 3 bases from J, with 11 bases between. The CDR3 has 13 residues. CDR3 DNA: TGTGCCAGCAGCCCCAGCGGGTACTACGAGCAGTACTTC. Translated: CASSPSGYYEQYF. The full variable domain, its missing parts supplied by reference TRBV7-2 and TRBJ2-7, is GAGVSQSPSNKVTEKGKDVELRCDPISGHTALYWYRQSLGQGLEFLIYFQGNSAPDKSGLPSDRFSAERTGGSVSTLTIQRTQQEDSAVYLCASSPSGYYEQYFGPGTRLTVT.

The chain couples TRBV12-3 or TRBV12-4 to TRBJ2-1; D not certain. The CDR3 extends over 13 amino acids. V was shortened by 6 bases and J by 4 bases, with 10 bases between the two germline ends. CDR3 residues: CASSPAEYNEQFF. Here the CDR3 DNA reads TGTGCCAGCAGCCCCGCGGAATACAATGAGCAGTTCTTC.